These 5 T cell receptor beta chains came from one sample sequenced in a study of blood T cell repertoires in COVID-19. Assay used: immunoSEQ multiplex PCR; TCRdb lists only in-frame clones, some missing. Of a few hundred thousand clones in the sample, roughly 90% were seen once. The sequenced material came from PBMCs or T cells enriched from blood (not recorded which). These receptors all stem from a woman aged 25-40 years who had recovered from COVID-19.

This clone has more than one count but fewer than ten. This rearrangement joins TRBV6-5 to TRBJ2-1; TRBD2 might be the D (6 bases). Germline loops: CDR1 MNHEY, CDR2 SVGAGI. The CDR3 spans 13 residues. Trimming stripped 8 bases from V and 10 bases from J, with 18 bases between. The CDR3 here is CASGTSSYREQFF. CDR3 bases: TGTGCCAGCGGCACTAGCAGTTATCGGGAGCAGTTCTTC.

V and J are TRBV7-2 and TRBJ2-5; 14 bases are shared with TRBD2. This CDR3 is 17 amino acids long. Germline V gene sequence: CDR1 SGHTA, CDR2 FQGNSA. J lost 5 bases, V lost 5 bases, and 10 bases had no gene match. CDR3 coding DNA: TGTGCCAGCAGCCCCAGACTAGCGGGAGGGCCCTATGAGACCCAGTACTTC. It encodes CASSPRLAGGPYETQYF. Filled out from reference TRBV7-2 and TRBJ2-5, the complete variable domain reads GAGVSQSPSNKVTEKGKDVELRCDPISGHTALYWYRQSLGQGLEFLIYFQGNSAPDKSGLPSDRFSAERTGGSVSTLTIQRTQQEDSAVYLCASSPRLAGGPYETQYFGPGTRLLVL.

The chain employs TRBV7-9 and TRBJ1-5, with a weak D call TRBD1 (5 bases). V dropped 8 bases and J dropped 0 bases, with 14 bases sitting between them. There are 15 residues in the CDR3. The germline V gene has CDR1 SEHNR and CDR2 FQNEAQ (reference sequence). The CDR3 region is CASGQSRSSNQPQHF. CDR3 bases: TGTGCCAGCGGACAATCGCGTTCTAGCAATCAGCCCCAGCATTTT.

This clone has only one observation. The chain couples TRBV18 to TRBJ2-7; 14 bases align to TRBD2. J lost 9 bases, V lost 6 bases, and 10 bases had no gene match. The CDR3 has 15 residues. Per germline, CDR1 KGHSH and CDR2 LQKENI. CDR3 in DNA: TGTGCCAGCTCCCCAGGCGGGACTAGCGGGAGTTGGCAGTACTTC. Translation: CASSPGGTSGSWQYF.

The chain carries TRBV5-1 and TRBJ1-1; D gene uncertain. CDR3 length: 14 amino acids. The ends were cut back, 4 bases at V and 1 base at J, with 11 bases in the middle. CDR1 is SGHRS and CDR2 is YFSETQ in the germline V gene. CDR3: CASSAGNGNTEAFF. The CDR3 DNA reads TGCGCCAGCAGCGCCGGGAACGGGAACACTGAAGCTTTCTTT.